A selection of T cell receptor beta chains follows, all from one sample in a study of breast tumors, draining lymph nodes, adjacent tissues. TCRdb reprocessed the multiplex PCR reads via MiXCR and lists one record per CDR3 protein. The repertoire holds more than 20,000 distinct CDR3 sequences, with approximately 23% as singletons. The sample was breast tumor tissue. These TCRs come from a female donor with breast cancer. Some clones in this sample may be carry-over from other donors' samples. Each CDR3 is given with its conserved first and last residue. A D gene is named only where the DNA matches it firmly. Size is omitted from some rows. Given values are once, few, many or a class for expanded clones.

many,TRBV7-2,TRBJ2-3,-,TGTGCCAGCAGCTTAGGGACGACCCTAACTCGGGATACGCAGTATTTT,CASSLGTTLTRDTQYF
-,TRBV24-1,TRBJ2-4,-,TGTGCCACCAGTGGAGAGAGGGGGAACATAAACATTCAGTACTTC,CATSGERGNINIQYF
many,TRBV28,TRBJ2-7,TRBD2,TGTGCCAGCTCGTCGACTAGCTTGTATAAGCAGTACTTC,CASSSTSLYKQYF
many,TRBV14,TRBJ1-3,-,TGTGCCAGCAGCCAGAGGGGAAACACCATATATTTT,CASSQRGNTIYF
many,TRBV19,TRBJ1-2,-,TGTGCCAGTAGTATCGACAATTTCGGCTATGGCTACACCTTC,CASSIDNFGYGYTF
many,TRBV7-9,TRBJ2-7,TRBD2,TGTGCCAGCAGCCGGACTAGCGGGGGGTCCTACGAGCAGTACTTC,CASSRTSGGSYEQYF
many,TRBV6-2/TRBV6-3,TRBJ2-3,TRBD1,TGTGCCAGCAGTTACTCGAGTTTCGGACAGGATCGTTATACGCAGTATTTT,CASSYSSFGQDRYTQYF
many,TRBV27,TRBJ2-7,TRBD2,TGTGCCAGCAGTTTAAATAGCGGGAGCTCCTACGAGCAGTACTTC,CASSLNSGSSYEQYF
many,TRBV12-3/TRBV12-4,TRBJ1-4,-,TGTGCCAGCAGTTTTGGGCCAACCCCTGAAAAACTGTTTTTT,CASSFGPTPEKLFF
many,TRBV7-2,TRBJ1-2,-,TGTGCCAGCAGCTTAGTTTCATCGGGGTGGGGGGTCTATGGCTACACCTTC,CASSLVSSGWGVYGYTF
medium-sized,TRBV3-1,TRBJ2-7,TRBD1,TGTGCCAGCAGCCAAGATTCGCCAGGGGGCTACGAGCAGTACTTC,CASSQDSPGGYEQYF
many,TRBV4-1,TRBJ2-7,-,TGCGCCAGCAGCATGAGTAGGCTGGGCAAGGACGAGCAGTACTTC,CASSMSRLGKDEQYF
few,TRBV20-1,TRBJ1-1,-,TGCAGTGCTAGAGATCTTCGGCAGGGACCGAACACTGAAGCTTTCTTT,CSARDLRQGPNTEAFF
many,TRBV5-1,TRBJ2-1,TRBD2,TGCGCCAGCAGCTTGGCGCTAGCGGGAGTGGGGTTAGAGCAGTTCTTC,CASSLALAGVGLEQFF
medium-sized,TRBV25-1,TRBJ2-1,TRBD2,TGTGCCAGCAGTGGGGGACTAGTCCATGAGCAGTTCTTC,CASSGGLVHEQFF
many,TRBV9,TRBJ2-1,-,TGTGCCAGCAGCGTAGTAGCGGAAAGCTACAATGAGCAGTTCTTC,CASSVVAESYNEQFF
-,TRBV18,TRBJ2-7,TRBD2,TGTGCCAGCTCACCGATTCTACGGGAGGACTCCTACGAGCAGTACTTC,CASSPILREDSYEQYF
many,TRBV19,TRBJ1-2,-,TGTGCCAGTAGTCCCTGGCCGGCCGCCCACTATGGCTACACCTTC,CASSPWPAAHYGYTF
many,TRBV6-1,TRBJ2-1,-,TGTGCCAGCAGTGGACCGTTTGGGGTCCACAATGAGCAGTTCTTC,CASSGPFGVHNEQFF
many,TRBV7-9,TRBJ2-1,TRBD2,TGTGCCAGCAGCTTAATGGACACCACCGGGGGGAATGAGCAGTTCTTC,CASSLMDTTGGNEQFF
many,TRBV11-3,TRBJ2-1,-,TGTGCCAGCAGCCTATCGCCTCAAGAGCAGTTCTTC,CASSLSPQEQFF
many,TRBV6-5,TRBJ2-2,-,TGTGCCAGCAGCCCTCGCCGGGGTCATACCGGGGAGCTGTTTTTT,CASSPRRGHTGELFF
many,TRBV12-3/TRBV12-4,TRBJ2-7,-,TGTGCCAGCAGTTTAGCGCCGGGGGATTACGAGCAGTACTTC,CASSLAPGDYEQYF
many,TRBV5-1,TRBJ2-1,-,TGCGCCAGCAGCTTGACAGGGTCCAATGAGCAGTTCTTC,CASSLTGSNEQFF
many,TRBV27,TRBJ2-1,-,TGTGCCAGCAGTGTTAGCGCGAATGGCAATGAGCAGTTCTTC,CASSVSANGNEQFF
many,TRBV27,TRBJ2-3,-,TGTGCCAGCAGTTCCTCCTCAGATACGCAGTATTTT,CASSSSSDTQYF
many,TRBV20-1,TRBJ1-5,-,TGCAGTGCTCCCGCAGACGGTTTCAATCAGCCCCAGCATTTT,CSAPADGFNQPQHF
-,TRBV10-2,TRBJ1-4,-,TGCGCCAGCAGTAAGGGGCCTGGAAATGAAAAACTGTTTTTT,CASSKGPGNEKLFF
many,TRBV5-1,TRBJ2-1,-,TGCGCCAGCAGCGCGCCGCGTGGACAGCTCCAATACAATGAGCAGTTCTTC,CASSAPRGQLQYNEQFF
many,TRBV3-1,TRBJ2-2,-,TGTGCCAGCAGCCATGCCAGGGGAAACACCGGGGAGCTGTTTTTT,CASSHARGNTGELFF
many,TRBV6-2/TRBV6-3,TRBJ2-7,-,TGTGCCAGCAGTTACGCCGTTTTGTTTTGGGCGCAGAGTCCCTACGAGCAGTACTTC,CASSYAVLFWAQSPYEQYF
many,TRBV5-5,TRBJ2-3,TRBD2,TGTGCCAGCAGCTTGCTTAGCGGGAGGTATCAGGATACGCAGTATTTT,CASSLLSGRYQDTQYF
medium-sized,TRBV15,TRBJ2-5,-,TGTGCCACCAGCAGAGATACGGAGACCCAGTACTTC,CATSRDTETQYF
medium-sized,TRBV7-8,TRBJ1-6,TRBD1,TGTGCCAGCAGCTTACGGGGCCGCAAGGACAGGCCCGATAATTCACCCCTCCACTTT,CASSLRGRKDRPDNSPLHF
many,TRBV12-3/TRBV12-4,TRBJ2-1,TRBD2,TGTGCCAGCAGTTTGTCTAGCGGCGCGGGTGAGCAGTTCTTC,CASSLSSGAGEQFF
few,TRBV27,TRBJ2-6,-,TGTGCCAGCAGTCCCCCCCTAAGCTCTGGGGCCAACGTCCTGACTTTC,CASSPPLSSGANVLTF
few,TRBV6-5,TRBJ1-1,-,TGTGCCAGCAGCCAGAGCCGGTACATGAACACTGAAGCTTTCTTT,CASSQSRYMNTEAFF
many,TRBV7-6,TRBJ2-3,TRBD2,TGTGCCAGCAGCCCCCTAGCGGGAGAAGATACGCAGTATTTT,CASSPLAGEDTQYF
many,TRBV6-5,TRBJ2-2,-,TGTGCCAGCAGAAAAACAGGGATCGGGGAGCTGTTTTTT,CASRKTGIGELFF
many,TRBV2,TRBJ2-7,TRBD2,TGTGCCAGCAGTGCCCTAGCGGTAACCTACGAGCAGTACTTC,CASSALAVTYEQYF
many,TRBV20-1,TRBJ2-3,TRBD2,TGCAGTGCTAGAGATGGTCTCCTAGCGGGAGGAGGAATCACAGATACGCAGTATTTT,CSARDGLLAGGGITDTQYF
many,TRBV15,TRBJ2-5,TRBD2,TGTGCCACCAGCAGAGCCGGGAGGGGGGAGACCCAGTACTTC,CATSRAGRGETQYF
many,TRBV24-1,TRBJ2-1,-,TGTGCCACCAGTGATTTTATCCGCCCTAGCCCTCCTCGGGGGCAGTTCTTC,CATSDFIRPSPPRGQFF
many,TRBV28,TRBJ1-5,-,TGTGCCAGCTTACCCTCGGGACTTATTAGCAATCAGCCCCAGCATTTT,CASLPSGLISNQPQHF
many,TRBV20-1,TRBJ2-7,-,TGCAGTGCCACGGTGGGGGCCTACGAGCAGTACTTC,CSATVGAYEQYF
many,TRBV12-3/TRBV12-4,TRBJ2-7,-,TGTGCCAGCCACCCGGCAGGGAGATCCTACGAGCAGTACTTC,CASHPAGRSYEQYF
-,TRBV5-1,TRBJ1-2,-,TGCGCCAGCAGCTTGGGGGGGGCTGGCTACACCTTC,CASSLGGAGYTF
medium-sized,TRBV20-1,TRBJ2-1,TRBD1,TGCAGTGCTAGGGACAGGGCTCGAGGCCCCTACAATGAGCAGTTCTTC,CSARDRARGPYNEQFF
few,TRBV30,TRBJ2-5,-,TGTGCCTGGAATGGTGGCGGGATAGGGCAAGAGACCCAGTACTTC,CAWNGGGIGQETQYF
few,TRBV27,TRBJ1-4,-,TGTGCCAGCAGTCCCCGACCTTGGGGAAAACTGTTTTTT,CASSPRPWGKLFF
many,TRBV7-3,TRBJ2-1,TRBD1,TGTGCCAGCAGCCCAACAGGGGGCGCGAACAATGAGCAGTTCTTC,CASSPTGGANNEQFF
many,TRBV20-1,TRBJ2-1,-,TGCAGTGCCAGACCTAACCTCGGGAGCTCCTACAATGAGCAGTTCTTC,CSARPNLGSSYNEQFF
many,TRBV4-2,TRBJ1-2,TRBD1,TGTGCCAGCAGCCAGGAGCCTCTTCAACGGGGACAGCTATATGGCTACACCTTC,CASSQEPLQRGQLYGYTF